These 5 T cell receptor beta chains originate from one sample sequenced in a study of shared clonotypes between healthy human individuals (dated by TCRdb to 2018 to 2020). The receptor library was made with the immunoSEQ multiplex PCR assay. Drawn from immuneACCESS, this table holds only the in-frame rearrangements with V and J called that TCRdb kept. Clones are partly lost; checked studies trace under half to an unresolved V gene and leave the rest unexplained. Here the sample has about a million clones; approximately 77% occur a single time. The top ten clones comprise 0.89% of the sample. Sequenced material: memory CD4+ T cells from PBMCs. Taken with the paper, the label for cell subset or site translates to: CD45RA-negative fraction. These receptors all stem from a man between 18 and 29 years old in good health. Some clones in this sample may be carry-over from other donors' samples.

The chain links TRBV19 to TRBJ2-4; TRBD1 agrees at 9 bases. The CDR3 has 14 residues. The V and J ends lost 8 bases and 6 bases, in that order; junction bases with no gene match: 8. Looked up from germline, CDR1 is LNHDA and CDR2 is SQIVND (reference sequence). CDR3 residues: CASSPGQGINIQYF. Here the CDR3 DNA reads TGTGCCAGTTCTCCGGGACAGGGCATAAACATTCAGTACTTC.

The chain uses TRBV7-2 and TRBJ2-6, with D unclear. CDR3 length: 13 residues. Germline V gives CDR1 SGHTA, CDR2 FQGNSA. The ends were cut back, 5 bases at V and 4 bases at J, with 6 bases in the middle. The CDR3 region is CASSRRGANVLTF. Written as DNA, the CDR3 is TGTGCCAGCAGCAGACGGGGGGCCAACGTCCTGACTTTC.

The V and J genes are TRBV28 and TRBJ1-1; 7 bases match TRBD1. Germline loops: CDR1 MDHEN, CDR2 SYDVKM. Losses at the gene ends were 5 bases for V and 8 bases for J; bases not matched to a gene: 8. The CDR3 has 13 residues. The CDR3 sequence is CASSIRETGEAFF. The CDR3 DNA is TGTGCCAGCAGTATAAGAGAGACAGGGGAAGCTTTCTTT.

With regard to this clone: Other DNA variants within this sample encode the same CDR3. The chain couples TRBV9 to TRBJ2-7; 9 nucleotides line up with TRBD1. Germline V lookup: CDR1 SGDLS, CDR2 YYNGEE. With 0 bases clipped from V and 2 bases from J, the junction kept 3 bases outside the gene matches. The CDR3 spans 15 residues. The CDR3 DNA reads TGTGCCAGCAGCGTAGGAGGGACAGGGACCTACGAGCAGTACTTC. As protein: CASSVGGTGTYEQYF.

Worth noting for this clone: Other nucleotide sequences in the sample specify the same CDR3. The chain carries TRBV9 and TRBJ1-2; D gene ambiguous. The CDR3 extends over 13 amino acids. The germline V gene has CDR1 SGDLS and CDR2 YYNGEE. Trimming left V 0 bases short and J 4 bases short, with 7 bases between. In DNA form, the CDR3 reads TGTGCCAGCAGCGTAGAGTCCGGCTATGGCTACACCTTC. Translated, it gives CASSVESGYGYTF.